This T cell receptor (beta chain) was profiled in a study of cytomegalovirus exposure and HLA in healthy donors. Study-wide findings and caveats: The presence/absence work took it that sequencing depth was about the same across donors. A few CMV-associated chains were confirmed in vitro to be specific for CMV antigens. The investigators catalogued some 150 TCR beta chains as cytomegalovirus-associated.

Primers included in the PCR were 60 Vbeta and 13 Jbeta primers. The data were produced by immunoSEQ multiplex PCR, yet TCRdb's version contains in-frame clones alone and is incomplete. Here the sample spans 150,000 to 200,000 clones, around 80% being singletons. Germline CDR1 reads MNHNS; CDR2 reads SASEGT. The CDR3 is 14 residues long. The V gene lost 6 bases and the J gene lost 5 bases, with 17 bases spanning the gap. The table lists this clone with a few counts. Antigen unknown. Material: PBMCs. The clonotype originates from a woman between 18 and 29 years old in good health and CMV-seronegative. This sequence joins TRBV6-1 and TRBJ2-7; D is possibly TRBD1 (7 bases). CDR3 sequence: CASRQRTGEDEQYF. The DNA of the CDR3 is TGTGCCAGCAGACAACGAACAGGGGAGGACGAGCAGTACTTC.